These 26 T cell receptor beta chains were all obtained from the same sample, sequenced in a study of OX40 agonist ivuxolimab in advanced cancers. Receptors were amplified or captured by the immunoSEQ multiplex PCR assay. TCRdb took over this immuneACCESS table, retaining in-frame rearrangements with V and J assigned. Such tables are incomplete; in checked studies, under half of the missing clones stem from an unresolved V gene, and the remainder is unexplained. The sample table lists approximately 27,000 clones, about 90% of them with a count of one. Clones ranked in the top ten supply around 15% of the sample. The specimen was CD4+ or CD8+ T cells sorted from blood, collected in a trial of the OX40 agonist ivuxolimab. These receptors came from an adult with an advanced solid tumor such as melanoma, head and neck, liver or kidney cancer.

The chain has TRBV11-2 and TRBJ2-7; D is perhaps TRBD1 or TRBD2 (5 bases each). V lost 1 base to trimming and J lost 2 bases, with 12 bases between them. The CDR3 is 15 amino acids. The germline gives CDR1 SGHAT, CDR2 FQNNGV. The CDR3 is CASSLARDGAYEQYF. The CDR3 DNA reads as TGTGCCAGCAGCTTAGCTCGGGACGGAGCCTACGAGCAGTACTTC.

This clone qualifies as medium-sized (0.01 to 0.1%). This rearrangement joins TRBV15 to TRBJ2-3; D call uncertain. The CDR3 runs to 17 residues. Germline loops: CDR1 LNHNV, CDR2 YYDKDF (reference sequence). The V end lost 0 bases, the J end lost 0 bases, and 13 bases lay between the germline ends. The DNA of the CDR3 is TGTGCCACCAGCAGAGATAGGCCTACCCTTAGCACAGATACGCAGTATTTT. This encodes CATSRDRPTLSTDTQYF.

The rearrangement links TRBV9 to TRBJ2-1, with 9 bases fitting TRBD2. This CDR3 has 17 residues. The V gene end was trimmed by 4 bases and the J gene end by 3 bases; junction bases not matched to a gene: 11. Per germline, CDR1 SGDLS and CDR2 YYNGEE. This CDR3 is CASSPGQASGNYNEQFF. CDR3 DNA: TGTGCCAGCAGCCCGGGTCAGGCTAGCGGGAACTACAATGAGCAGTTCTTC.

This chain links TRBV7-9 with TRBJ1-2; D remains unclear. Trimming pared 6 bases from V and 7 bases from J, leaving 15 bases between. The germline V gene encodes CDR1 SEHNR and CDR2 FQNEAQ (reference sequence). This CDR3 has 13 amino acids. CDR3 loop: CASRTSHAVGYTF. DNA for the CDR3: TGTGCCAGCAGGACATCTCATGCGGTTGGCTACACCTTC.

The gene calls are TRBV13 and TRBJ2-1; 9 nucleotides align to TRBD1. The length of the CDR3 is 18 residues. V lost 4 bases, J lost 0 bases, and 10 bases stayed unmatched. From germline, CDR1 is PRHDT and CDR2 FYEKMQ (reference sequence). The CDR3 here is CASSSRGQGLSSYNEQFF. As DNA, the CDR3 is TGTGCCAGCAGCTCCCGGGGACAGGGACTAAGCTCCTACAATGAGCAGTTCTTC.

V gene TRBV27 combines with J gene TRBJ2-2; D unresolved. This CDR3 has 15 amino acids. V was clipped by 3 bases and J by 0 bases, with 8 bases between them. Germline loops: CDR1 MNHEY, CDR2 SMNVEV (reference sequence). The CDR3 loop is CASSFMAANTGELFF. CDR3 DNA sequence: TGTGCCAGCAGTTTCATGGCAGCGAACACCGGGGAGCTGTTTTTT.

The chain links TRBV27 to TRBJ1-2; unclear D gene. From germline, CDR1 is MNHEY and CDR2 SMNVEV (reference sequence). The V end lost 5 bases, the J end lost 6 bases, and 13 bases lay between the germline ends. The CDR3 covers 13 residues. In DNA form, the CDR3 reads TGTGCCAGCAGTCCTCCCGGGTTTCATGGCTACACCTTC. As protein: CASSPPGFHGYTF.

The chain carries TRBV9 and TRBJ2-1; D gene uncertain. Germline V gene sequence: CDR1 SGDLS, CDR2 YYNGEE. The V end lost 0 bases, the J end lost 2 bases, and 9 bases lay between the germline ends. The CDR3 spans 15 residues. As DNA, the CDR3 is TGTGCCAGCAGCGTAGCGTCGCTCCCCTACAATGAGCAGTTCTTC. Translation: CASSVASLPYNEQFF.

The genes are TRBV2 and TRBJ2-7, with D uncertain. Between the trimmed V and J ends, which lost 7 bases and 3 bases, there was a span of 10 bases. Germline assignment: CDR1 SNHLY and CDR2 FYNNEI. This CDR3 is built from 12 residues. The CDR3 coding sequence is TGTGCCAGCACAAGCTCGGGCTACGAGCAGTACTTC. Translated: CASTSSGYEQYF.

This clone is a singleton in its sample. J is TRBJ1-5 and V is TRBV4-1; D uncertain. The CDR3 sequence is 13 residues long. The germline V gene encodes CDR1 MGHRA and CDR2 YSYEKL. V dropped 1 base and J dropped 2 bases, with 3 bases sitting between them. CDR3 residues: CASSQVGNQPQHF. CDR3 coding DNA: TGCGCCAGCAGCCAAGTGGGCAATCAGCCCCAGCATTTT.

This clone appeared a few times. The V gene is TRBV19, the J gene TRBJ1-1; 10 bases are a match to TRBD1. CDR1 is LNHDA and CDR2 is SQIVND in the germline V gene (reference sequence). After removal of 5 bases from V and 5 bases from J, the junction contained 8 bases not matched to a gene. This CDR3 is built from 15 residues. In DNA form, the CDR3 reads TGTGCCAGTAGTTCATGGGGACAGGGGATGACTGAAGCTTTCTTT. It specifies CASSSWGQGMTEAFF.

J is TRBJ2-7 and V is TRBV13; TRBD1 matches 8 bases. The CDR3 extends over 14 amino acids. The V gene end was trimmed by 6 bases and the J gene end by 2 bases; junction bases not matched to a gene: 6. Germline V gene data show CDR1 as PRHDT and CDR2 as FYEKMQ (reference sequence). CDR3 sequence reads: CASSPQGAAYEQYF. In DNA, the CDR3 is TGTGCCAGCAGTCCCCAGGGGGCTGCCTACGAGCAGTACTTC.

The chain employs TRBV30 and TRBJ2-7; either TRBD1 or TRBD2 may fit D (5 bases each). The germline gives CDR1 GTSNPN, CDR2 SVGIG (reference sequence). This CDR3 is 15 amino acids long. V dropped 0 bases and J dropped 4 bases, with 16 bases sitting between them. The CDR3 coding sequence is TGTGCCTGGAGTGTCGACCGGGACGCCGCTTACGAGCAGTACTTC. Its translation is CAWSVDRDAAYEQYF.

CDR3 nucleotides: TGTGCCAGCAGTGCTACCCAAATTCCCGAGCAGTACTTC. Translation: CASSATQIPEQYF. The rearrangement uses TRBV6-1 and TRBJ2-7; no firm D call. There are 13 residues in the CDR3. Germline V gene lookup returns CDR1 MNHNS and CDR2 SASEGT. The V end was cut by 4 bases, the J end by 6 bases, with 13 bases between.

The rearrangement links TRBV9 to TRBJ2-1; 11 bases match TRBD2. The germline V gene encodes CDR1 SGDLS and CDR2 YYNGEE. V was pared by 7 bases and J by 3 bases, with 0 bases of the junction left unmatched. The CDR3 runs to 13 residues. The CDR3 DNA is TGTGCCAGCGGGACTAGCGGCTACAATGAGCAGTTCTTC. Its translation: CASGTSGYNEQFF.

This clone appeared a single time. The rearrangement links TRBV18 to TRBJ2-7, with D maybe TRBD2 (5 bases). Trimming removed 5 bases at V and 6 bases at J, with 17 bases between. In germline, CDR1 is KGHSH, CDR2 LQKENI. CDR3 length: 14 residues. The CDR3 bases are TGTGCCAGCTCAATAGCTCTCGGAGGCGGCGAGCAGTACTTC. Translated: CASSIALGGGEQYF.

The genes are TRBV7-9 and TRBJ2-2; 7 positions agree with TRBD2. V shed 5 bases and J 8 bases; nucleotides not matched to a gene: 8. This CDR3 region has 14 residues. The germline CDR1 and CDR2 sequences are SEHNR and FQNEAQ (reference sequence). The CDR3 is CASSQAWREGELFF. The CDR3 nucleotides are TGTGCCAGCAGCCAAGCTTGGCGGGAGGGGGAGCTGTTTTTT.

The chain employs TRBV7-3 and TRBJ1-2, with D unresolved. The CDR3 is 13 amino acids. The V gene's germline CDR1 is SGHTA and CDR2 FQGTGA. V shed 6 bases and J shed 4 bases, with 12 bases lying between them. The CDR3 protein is CASSFVVGYGYTF. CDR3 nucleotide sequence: TGTGCCAGCAGTTTCGTTGTTGGCTATGGCTACACCTTC.

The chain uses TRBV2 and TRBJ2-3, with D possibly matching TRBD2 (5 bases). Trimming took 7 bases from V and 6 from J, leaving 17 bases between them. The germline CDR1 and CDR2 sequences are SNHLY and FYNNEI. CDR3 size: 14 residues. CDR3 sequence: CASNFPRGADTQYF. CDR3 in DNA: TGTGCCAGCAATTTCCCCCGGGGTGCTGATACGCAGTATTTT.

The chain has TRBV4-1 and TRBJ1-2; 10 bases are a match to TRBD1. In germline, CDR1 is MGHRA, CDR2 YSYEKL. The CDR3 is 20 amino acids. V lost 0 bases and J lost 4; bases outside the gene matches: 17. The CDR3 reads CASSQDRLETGGPLGYGYTF. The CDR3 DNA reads TGCGCCAGCAGCCAAGACCGGTTAGAGACAGGGGGCCCCCTCGGCTATGGCTACACCTTC.

CDR3: CAISSSGPSYEQYF. Written as DNA, the CDR3 is TGTGCCATCAGCAGCTCCGGGCCTTCCTACGAGCAGTACTTC. The J gene is TRBJ2-7, the V gene TRBV10-3; D is ambiguous. Germline V gene lookup returns CDR1 ENHRY and CDR2 SYGVKD. This CDR3 spans 14 amino acids. The ends were cut back, 6 bases at V and 1 base at J, with 13 bases in the middle.

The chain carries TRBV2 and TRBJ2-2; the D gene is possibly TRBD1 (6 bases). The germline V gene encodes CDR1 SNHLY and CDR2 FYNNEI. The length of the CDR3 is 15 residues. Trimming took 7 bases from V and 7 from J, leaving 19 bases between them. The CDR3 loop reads CASKARTVDIGELFF. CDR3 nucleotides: TGTGCCAGCAAGGCGAGGACAGTCGATATCGGGGAGCTGTTTTTT.

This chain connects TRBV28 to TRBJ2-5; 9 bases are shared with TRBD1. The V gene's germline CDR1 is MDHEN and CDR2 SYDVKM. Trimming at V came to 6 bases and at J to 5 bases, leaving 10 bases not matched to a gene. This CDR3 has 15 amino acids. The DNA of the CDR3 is TGTGCCAGCAGGGGCCTAACAGGGGGCGCGGAGACCCAGTACTTC. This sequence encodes CASRGLTGGAETQYF.

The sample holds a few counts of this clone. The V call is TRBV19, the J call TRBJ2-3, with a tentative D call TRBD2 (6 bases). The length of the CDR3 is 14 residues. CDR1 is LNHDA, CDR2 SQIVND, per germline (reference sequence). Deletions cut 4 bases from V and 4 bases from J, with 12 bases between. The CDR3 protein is CASSTRLDSDTQYF. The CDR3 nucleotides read TGTGCCAGTAGTACTCGACTAGACTCAGATACGCAGTATTTT. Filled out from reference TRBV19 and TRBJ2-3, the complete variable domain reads DGGITQSPKYLFRKEGQNVTLSCEQNLNHDAMYWYRQDPGQGLRLIYYSQIVNDFQKGDIAEGYSVSREKKESFPLTVTSAQKNPTAFYLCASSTRLDSDTQYFGPGTRLTVL.

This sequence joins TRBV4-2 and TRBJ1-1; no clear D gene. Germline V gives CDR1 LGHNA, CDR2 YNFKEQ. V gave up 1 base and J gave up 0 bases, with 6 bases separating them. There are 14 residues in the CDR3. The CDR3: CASSQGGMNTEAFF. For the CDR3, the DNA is TGTGCCAGCAGCCAAGGCGGTATGAACACTGAAGCTTTCTTT.

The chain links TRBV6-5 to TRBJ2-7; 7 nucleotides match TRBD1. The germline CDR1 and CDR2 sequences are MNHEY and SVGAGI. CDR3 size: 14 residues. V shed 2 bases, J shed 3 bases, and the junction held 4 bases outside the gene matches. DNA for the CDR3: TGTGCCAGCAGTTACCCGGGACAGCACTACGAGCAGTACTTC. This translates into CASSYPGQHYEQYF.